What follows are 29 T cell receptor beta chains derived from one specimen sequenced in a study of blood T cell repertoires in COVID-19. Measured with immunoSEQ multiplex PCR; TCRdb has only the in-frame clones, and not every one. The sample yields tens of thousands of clones, 80% to 90% seen once. The source material was peripheral blood. The origin of the receptors is a man aged 45-65 years with active or convalescent COVID-19.

The chain uses TRBV12-5 and TRBJ2-3; 9 bases are a match to TRBD1. V gave up 5 bases and J gave up 4 bases; unmatched junction bases: 4. This CDR3 contains 14 residues. Germline CDR1 reads LGHNT; CDR2 reads FRNRAP. CDR3 protein: CASGQGTGSDTQYF. The CDR3 DNA reads as TGTGCTAGTGGTCAAGGGACAGGGTCAGATACGCAGTATTTT.

The J gene is TRBJ2-5, the V gene TRBV11-2, with 11 positions matching TRBD1. This CDR3 has 16 residues. V lost 5 bases to trimming and J lost 5 bases; unmatched junction nucleotides: 10. Germline CDR1 is SGHAT and CDR2 is FQNNGV. This chain's CDR3 is CASSAPGQGAGETQYF. The CDR3 DNA sequence: TGTGCCAGCAGCGCCCCAGGACAGGGGGCAGGGGAGACCCAGTACTTC.

The V gene is TRBV7-8, the J gene TRBJ2-3; D may be TRBD2 (7 bases). V lost 4 bases and J 7 bases, leaving 18 bases between the germline ends. Germline CDR1 reads SGHVS; CDR2 reads FQNEAQ. The CDR3 sequence is 15 residues long. The CDR3: CASSSGGRRQNTQYF. CDR3 coding DNA: TGTGCCAGCAGCTCCGGGGGGCGCCGACAGAATACGCAGTATTTT.

This clone was found many times. This chain connects TRBV15 to TRBJ2-2; maybe TRBD1 (5 bases). The germline V and J ends were trimmed by 3 bases and 0 bases, with 11 bases remaining between them. Germline V gene data show CDR1 as LNHNV and CDR2 as YYDKDF (reference sequence). The CDR3 consists of 16 residues. In DNA form, the CDR3 reads TGTGCCACCAGCAGCAGACAGATTACGAACACCGGGGAGCTGTTTTTT. Translating it yields CATSSRQITNTGELFF.

This chain links TRBV6-5 with TRBJ2-1; D not resolved. Trimming pared 5 bases from V and 6 bases from J, leaving 14 bases between. The CDR3 runs to 14 residues. From germline, CDR1 is MNHEY and CDR2 SVGAGI. CDR3 sequence: CASSPQRRGNEQFF. Written as DNA, the CDR3 is TGTGCCAGCAGTCCCCAACGGAGAGGCAATGAGCAGTTCTTC.

The table lists this clone with a few counts. The gene calls are TRBV11-2 and TRBJ2-7, with TRBD1 identical over 8 bases. This CDR3 comprises 13 residues. Germline values: CDR1 SGHAT, CDR2 FQNNGV. The J segment lost 5 bases and the V segment lost 3 bases, leaving 3 bases of the junction unmatched. The CDR3 region is CASSLDRDHEQYF. For the CDR3, the DNA is TGTGCCAGCAGCTTGGACAGGGACCACGAGCAGTACTTC.

The chain uses TRBV7-2 and TRBJ1-2; TRBD1 matches at 7 bases. This CDR3 spans 19 amino acids. The V and J ends lost 1 base and 2 bases, in that order; junction bases with no gene match: 16. Looked up from germline, CDR1 is SGHTA and CDR2 is FQGNSA. CDR3 amino acids: CASSLVKRGVRGENYGYTF. CDR3 DNA: TGTGCCAGCAGCTTAGTTAAAAGGGGAGTCAGGGGGGAGAACTATGGCTACACCTTC.

This clone occurred once. The rearrangement uses TRBV7-2 and TRBJ2-5, with TRBD2 identical over 7 bases. Losses at the gene ends were 2 bases for V and 3 bases for J; bases not matched to a gene: 6. The CDR3 totals 15 residues. Germline V gene data show CDR1 as SGHTA and CDR2 as FQGNSA. CDR3 in amino acids: CASSLQAGSEETQYF. CDR3 DNA sequence: TGTGCCAGCAGCTTACAAGCGGGGAGCGAAGAGACCCAGTACTTC.

The V gene is TRBV28, the J gene TRBJ2-3, with 8 bases matching TRBD1. The CDR3 has 15 amino acids. Germline CDR1 is MDHEN and CDR2 is SYDVKM. J lost 4 bases, V lost 5 bases, and 8 bases had no gene match. CDR3 nucleotides: TGTGCCAGCAGTGGTGGGACAGGAGGCGCAGATACGCAGTATTTT. Translating it yields CASSGGTGGADTQYF. Combining the CDR3 with reference TRBV28 and TRBJ2-3 gives the whole variable domain DVKVTQSSRYLVKRTGEKVFLECVQDMDHENMFWYRQDPGLGLRLIYFSYDVKMKEKGDIPEGYSVSREKKERFSLILESASTNQTSMYLCASSGGTGGADTQYFGPGTRLTVL.

The genes are TRBV30 and TRBJ2-7; D may be TRBD2 (6 bases). Deletions cut 7 bases from V and 9 bases from J, with 22 bases between. There are 13 residues in the CDR3. Germline assignment: CDR1 GTSNPN and CDR2 SVGIG (reference sequence). For the CDR3, the DNA is TGTGCCTTCCAACGGGACTCGGGATTAGGGCAGTACTTC. This gives the protein CAFQRDSGLGQYF.

This clone was seen once. V usage is TRBV5-6 and J usage is TRBJ1-6, with TRBD1 matching 11 bases. The CDR3 covers 15 residues. CDR1 is SGHDT, CDR2 YYEEEE, per germline. V lost 4 bases, J lost 9 bases, and 6 bases stayed unmatched. CDR3 DNA sequence: TGTGCCAGCAGCGGACAGGGGGCTCTAGTTTCACCCCTCCACTTT. Encoded protein: CASSGQGALVSPLHF. The full variable domain, with the rest looked up from reference TRBV5-6 and TRBJ1-6, is DAGVTQSPTHLIKTRGQQVTLRCSPKSGHDTVSWYQQALGQGPQFIFQYYEEEERQRGNFPDRFSGHQFPNYSSELNVNALLLGDSALYLCASSGQGALVSPLHFGNGTRLTVT.

The V and J genes are TRBV28 and TRBJ2-7, with D possibly TRBD2 on 6 matching bases. V was clipped by 2 bases and J by 7 bases, with 21 bases between them. This CDR3 contains 16 residues. CDR1 MDHEN and CDR2 SYDVKM come from the germline V gene. The CDR3 coding sequence is TGTGCCAGCAGTTTACTCCGGGGGAGTCCTTCTAGGGAGCAGTACTTC. It translates to CASSLLRGSPSREQYF.

CDR3 nucleotides: TGCGCCAGCAGCTTGGGAGGTAGCGGGGGGACCTACGAGCAGTACTTC. Translated, it gives CASSLGGSGGTYEQYF. The chain employs TRBV5-1 and TRBJ2-7; 10 bases are shared with TRBD2. The CDR3 loop spans 16 amino acids. V lost 0 bases, J lost 2 bases, and 5 bases stayed unmatched. Germline V gene sequence: CDR1 SGHRS, CDR2 YFSETQ.

A single count supports this clone. The chain carries TRBV19 and TRBJ1-1; no reliable D call. The CDR3 extends over 14 amino acids. V lost 0 bases, J lost 0 bases, and 5 bases lay in between. Germline V gene lookup returns CDR1 LNHDA and CDR2 SQIVND (reference sequence). The CDR3 nucleotides read TGTGCCAGTAGTATAGATAGATTGAACACTGAAGCTTTCTTT. Translating gives CASSIDRLNTEAFF.

This clone was detected a few times. The chain has TRBV5-1 and TRBJ2-7, with D uncertain. The CDR3 is 12 amino acids. The ends were cut back, 4 bases at V and 2 bases at J, with 7 bases in the middle. CDR1 is SGHRS, CDR2 YFSETQ, per germline. In nucleotides, the CDR3 is TGCGCCAGCAGCATCAGAACCTACGAGCAGTACTTC. This translates into CASSIRTYEQYF.

In its sample, this clone was seen once. The chain is built from TRBV4-1 and TRBJ2-1; 9 bases fit TRBD1. The CDR3 has 17 residues. Germline trimming cut 1 base from V and 5 bases from J; bases unmatched to any gene: 9. The germline V gene has CDR1 MGHRA and CDR2 YSYEKL. The CDR3 DNA reads TGCGCCAGCAGCCAAGGTGGGACAGGGAATTTCGACAATGAGCAGTTCTTC. Its protein is CASSQGGTGNFDNEQFF.

V gene TRBV30 combines with J gene TRBJ2-3; 11 bases align to TRBD2. V was pared by 4 bases and J by 3 bases, with 6 bases of the junction left unmatched. CDR3 length equals 15 residues. CDR1 GTSNPN and CDR2 SVGIG come from the germline V gene (reference sequence). The CDR3 nucleotides are TGTGCCTGGACTCATAGCGGGAGGGCAACAGATACGCAGTATTTT. Amino acids: CAWTHSGRATDTQYF. The entire variable domain, with the rest obtained from reference TRBV30 and TRBJ2-3, is as follows: SQTIHQWPATLVQPVGSPLSLECTVEGTSNPNLYWYRQAAGRGLQLLFYSVGIGQISSEVPQNLSASRPQDRQFILSSKKLLLSDSGFYLCAWTHSGRATDTQYFGPGTRLTVL.

The chain uses TRBV18 and TRBJ2-2, with 10 bases lining up with TRBD1. CDR3 length: 15 residues. From germline, CDR1 is KGHSH and CDR2 LQKENI. V was clipped by 1 base and J by 4 bases; unmatched bases: 0. CDR3 sequence reads: CASSPRQGATGELFF. The CDR3 coding sequence is TGTGCCAGCTCACCACGACAGGGGGCCACCGGGGAGCTGTTTTTT.

The rearrangement uses TRBV15 and TRBJ2-7, with D possibly matching TRBD1 (6 bases). Germline V gives CDR1 LNHNV, CDR2 YYDKDF (reference sequence). This CDR3 has 13 residues. Trimming removed 5 bases at V and 5 bases at J, with 13 bases between. The CDR3 DNA is TGTGCCACCAGCCGTGGACAGACACACGAGCAGTACTTC. Translating gives CATSRGQTHEQYF.

V gene TRBV19 combines with J gene TRBJ2-1, with 11 bases that match TRBD2. The CDR3 totals 15 residues. The V segment lost 3 bases and the J segment 7 bases; nucleotides outside the gene matches: 5. Germline loops: CDR1 LNHDA, CDR2 SQIVND (reference sequence). As DNA, the CDR3 is TGTGCCAGTAGTATTCGTCTAGCGGGAGGTAATGAGCAGTTCTTC. Protein sequence: CASSIRLAGGNEQFF.

The genes are TRBV20-1 and TRBJ2-2, with 7 bases that match TRBD2. The V gene end was trimmed by 3 bases and the J gene end by 7 bases; junction bases not matched to a gene: 11. Germline-derived CDR1 and CDR2 are DFQATT and SNEGSKA (reference sequence). The CDR3 totals 15 residues. The CDR3 loop is CSASVPLANGGELFF. DNA for the CDR3: TGCAGTGCTAGTGTTCCACTAGCGAACGGCGGGGAGCTGTTTTTT.

The chain combines TRBV6-5 with TRBJ1-1, with TRBD1 identical over 8 bases. The CDR3 totals 14 residues. Germline V gene data show CDR1 as MNHEY and CDR2 as SVGAGI. V was pared by 4 bases and J by 0 bases, with 1 base of the junction left unmatched. Here the CDR3 DNA reads TGTGCCAGCAGTTCGGACAGGGTGAACACTGAAGCTTTCTTT. It encodes CASSSDRVNTEAFF.

The rearrangement links TRBV18 to TRBJ2-2, with TRBD1 matching over 9 bases. The CDR3 sequence is 14 residues long. Germline V gene sequence: CDR1 KGHSH, CDR2 LQKENI. The V gene end was trimmed by 6 bases and the J gene end by 6 bases; junction bases not matched to a gene: 5. The CDR3, as DNA: TGTGCCAGCTCGCCCCGGACAGGGGCCGGGGAGCTGTTTTTT. Protein: CASSPRTGAGELFF.

The chain recombines TRBV28 with TRBJ2-2; maybe TRBD2 (6 bases). This CDR3 is 14 amino acids long. Germline CDR1 MDHEN, CDR2 SYDVKM. Trimming removed 2 bases from V and 5 bases from J, with 9 bases in between. The CDR3 DNA reads TGTGCCAGCAGTTTAGGGGGGTGGACCGGGGAGCTGTTTTTT. It translates to CASSLGGWTGELFF.

This sequence joins TRBV27 and TRBJ2-1; TRBD1 is a possible D gene (6 bases). V was trimmed by 2 bases and J by 4 bases, leaving 24 bases between them. The CDR3 extends over 19 amino acids. Germline V gives CDR1 MNHEY, CDR2 SMNVEV (reference sequence). The CDR3 DNA is TGTGCCAGCAGTTTAACACGCCGAACACAGGGTCAGGGATACAATGAGCAGTTCTTC. It translates to CASSLTRRTQGQGYNEQFF.

The genes are TRBV4-1 and TRBJ2-6, with 7 bases that match TRBD2. Germline V lookup: CDR1 MGHRA, CDR2 YSYEKL. CDR3 length equals 19 residues. J was trimmed by 3 bases and V by 0 bases; bases with no gene match: 11. The CDR3 region has the DNA TGCGCCAGCAGCCAAGAATCGGGACTACGCTTAGGTGGGGCCAACGTCCTGACTTTC. The encoded protein is CASSQESGLRLGGANVLTF.

The chain carries TRBV18 and TRBJ1-4, with D perhaps matching TRBD1 (6 bases). The CDR3 extends over 15 amino acids. The V end lost 1 base, the J end lost 4 bases, and 10 bases lay between the germline ends. The germline gives CDR1 KGHSH, CDR2 LQKENI. In DNA form, the CDR3 reads TGTGCCAGCTCACCACGGGACACTTATAATGAAAAACTGTTTTTT. Protein sequence: CASSPRDTYNEKLFF.

A few counts support this clone. The genes are TRBV2 and TRBJ1-1; D not certain. The length of the CDR3 is 13 residues. The V gene lost 10 bases and the J gene lost 3 bases, with 15 bases spanning the gap. The germline V gene has CDR1 SNHLY and CDR2 FYNNEI. The CDR3 bases are TGTGCCACCGGGAGCTTGAAGGACACTGAAGCTTTCTTT. This codes for CATGSLKDTEAFF. Full variable domain (missing parts from reference TRBV2 and TRBJ1-1): EPEVTQTPSHQVTQMGQEVILRCVPISNHLYFYWYRQILGQKVEFLVSFYNNEISEKSEIFDDQFSVERPDGSNFTLKIRSTKLEDSAMYFCATGSLKDTEAFFGQGTRLTVV.

This clone has more than one count but fewer than ten. V gene TRBV15 combines with J gene TRBJ1-2; D uncertain. V was shortened by 6 bases and J by 7 bases, with 9 bases between the two germline ends. CDR3 length equals 11 residues. Germline lookup yields CDR1 LNHNV and CDR2 YYDKDF (reference sequence). The CDR3 reads CATSPGIGYTF. The CDR3 nucleotides read TGTGCCACCAGTCCCGGGATTGGCTACACCTTC. The full variable domain, completed using reference TRBV15 and TRBJ1-2, is DAMVIQNPRYQVTQFGKPVTLSCSQTLNHNVMYWYQQKSSQAPKLLFHYYDKDFNNEADTPDNFQSRRPNTSFCFLDIRSPGLGDTAMYLCATSPGIGYTFGSGTRLTVV.